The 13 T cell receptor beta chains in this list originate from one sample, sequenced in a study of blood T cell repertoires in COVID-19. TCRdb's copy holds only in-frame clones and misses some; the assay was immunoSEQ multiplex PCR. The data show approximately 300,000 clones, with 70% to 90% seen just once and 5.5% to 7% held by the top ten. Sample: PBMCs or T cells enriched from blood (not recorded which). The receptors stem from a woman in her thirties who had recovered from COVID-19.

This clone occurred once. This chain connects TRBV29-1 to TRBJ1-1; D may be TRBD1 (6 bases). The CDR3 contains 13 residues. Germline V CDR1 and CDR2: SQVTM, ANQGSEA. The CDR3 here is CTIGDTMNTEAFF. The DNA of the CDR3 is TGCACCATCGGGGACACCATGAACACTGAAGCTTTCTTT.

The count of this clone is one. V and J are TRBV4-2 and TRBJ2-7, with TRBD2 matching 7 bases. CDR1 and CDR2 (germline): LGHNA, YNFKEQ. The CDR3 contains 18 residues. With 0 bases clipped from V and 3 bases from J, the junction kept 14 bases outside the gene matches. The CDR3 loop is CASSQDWGEGLPIYEQYF. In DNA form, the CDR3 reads TGTGCCAGCAGCCAAGACTGGGGGGAGGGACTTCCAATCTACGAGCAGTACTTC.

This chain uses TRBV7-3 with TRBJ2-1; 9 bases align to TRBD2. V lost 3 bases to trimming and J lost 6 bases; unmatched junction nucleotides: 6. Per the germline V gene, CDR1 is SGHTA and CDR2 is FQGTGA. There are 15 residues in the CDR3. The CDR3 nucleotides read TGTGCCAGCAGCTTGGGACTAGCCCAGTTCAATGAGCAGTTCTTC. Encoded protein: CASSLGLAQFNEQFF.

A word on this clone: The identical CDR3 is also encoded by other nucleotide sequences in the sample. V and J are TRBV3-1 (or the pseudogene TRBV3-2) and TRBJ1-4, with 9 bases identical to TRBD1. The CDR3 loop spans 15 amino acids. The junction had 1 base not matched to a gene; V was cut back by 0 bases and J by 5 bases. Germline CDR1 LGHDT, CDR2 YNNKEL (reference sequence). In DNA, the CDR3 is TGTGCCAGCAGCCAAGAGGGGACAGGGAATGAAAAACTGTTTTTT. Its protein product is CASSQEGTGNEKLFF.

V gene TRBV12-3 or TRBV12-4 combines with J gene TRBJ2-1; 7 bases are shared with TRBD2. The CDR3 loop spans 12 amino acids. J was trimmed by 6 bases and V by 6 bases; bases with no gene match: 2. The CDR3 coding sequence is TGTGCCAGCAGCTCGGGGGGCAATGAGCAGTTCTTC. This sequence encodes CASSSGGNEQFF.

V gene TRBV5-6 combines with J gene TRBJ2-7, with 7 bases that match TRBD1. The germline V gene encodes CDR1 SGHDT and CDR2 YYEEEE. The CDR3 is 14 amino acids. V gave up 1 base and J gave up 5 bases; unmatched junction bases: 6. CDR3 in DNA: TGTGCCAGCAGCTTGCTACAGGGGCGCCACGAGCAGTACTTC. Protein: CASSLLQGRHEQYF.

The CDR3 DNA sequence: TGCAGCGTTGGTCCGGCCCCGCGGTCTAACTATGGCTACACCTTC. Translation gives CSVGPAPRSNYGYTF. This chain links TRBV29-1 with TRBJ1-2; D unresolved. This CDR3 has 15 residues. CDR1 SQVTM and CDR2 ANQGSEA come from the germline V gene. Between the trimmed V and J ends, which lost 4 bases and 0 bases, there was a span of 15 bases.

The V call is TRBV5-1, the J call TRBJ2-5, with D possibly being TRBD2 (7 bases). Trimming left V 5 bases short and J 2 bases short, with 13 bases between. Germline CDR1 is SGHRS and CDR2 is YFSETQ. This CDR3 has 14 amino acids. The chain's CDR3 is CASRWEGVQETQYF. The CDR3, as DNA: TGCGCCAGCAGATGGGAGGGGGTACAAGAGACCCAGTACTTC. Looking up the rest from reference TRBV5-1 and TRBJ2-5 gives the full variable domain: KAGVTQTPRYLIKTRGQQVTLSCSPISGHRSVSWYQQTPGQGLQFLFEYFSETQRNKGNFPGRFSGRQFSNSRSEMNVSTLELGDSALYLCASRWEGVQETQYFGPGTRLLVL.

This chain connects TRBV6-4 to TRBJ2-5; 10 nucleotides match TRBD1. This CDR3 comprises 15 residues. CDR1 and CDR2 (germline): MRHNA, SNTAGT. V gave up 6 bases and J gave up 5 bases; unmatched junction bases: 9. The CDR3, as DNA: TGTGCCAGCAGCCCCGGGACAGGGGTTGCGGAGACCCAGTACTTC. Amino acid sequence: CASSPGTGVAETQYF.

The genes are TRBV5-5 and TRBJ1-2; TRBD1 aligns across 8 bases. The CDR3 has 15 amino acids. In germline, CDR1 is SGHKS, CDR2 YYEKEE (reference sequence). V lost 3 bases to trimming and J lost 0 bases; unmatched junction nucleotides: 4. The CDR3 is CASSSGTGTNYGYTF. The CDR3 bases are TGTGCCAGCAGCTCAGGGACAGGAACTAACTATGGCTACACCTTC.

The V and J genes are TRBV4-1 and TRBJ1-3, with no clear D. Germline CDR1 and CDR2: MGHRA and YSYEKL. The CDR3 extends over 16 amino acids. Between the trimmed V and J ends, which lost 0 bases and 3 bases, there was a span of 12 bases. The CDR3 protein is CASSQEGGFGGNTIYF. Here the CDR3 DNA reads TGCGCCAGCAGCCAAGAGGGAGGGTTTGGTGGAAACACCATATATTTT.

The CDR3 loop is CASTGLGAGNTIYF. The CDR3 coding sequence is TGTGCCAGCACAGGCCTGGGAGCAGGAAACACCATATATTTT. V and J are TRBV7-2 and TRBJ1-3; D is unclear. The V gene's germline CDR1 is SGHTA and CDR2 FQGNSA. Trimming removed 7 bases from V and 4 bases from J, with 14 bases in between. The CDR3 extends over 14 amino acids.

The CDR3 spells CASSFGSTEAFF. The CDR3 nucleotides are TGTGCCAGCAGCTTTGGGAGCACTGAAGCTTTCTTT. This sequence joins TRBV3-1 (or the pseudogene TRBV3-2) and TRBJ1-1; D is uncertain. Germline V gives CDR1 LGHDT, CDR2 YNNKEL (reference sequence). V was clipped by 5 bases and J by 4 bases, with 8 bases between them. The CDR3 spans 12 residues.